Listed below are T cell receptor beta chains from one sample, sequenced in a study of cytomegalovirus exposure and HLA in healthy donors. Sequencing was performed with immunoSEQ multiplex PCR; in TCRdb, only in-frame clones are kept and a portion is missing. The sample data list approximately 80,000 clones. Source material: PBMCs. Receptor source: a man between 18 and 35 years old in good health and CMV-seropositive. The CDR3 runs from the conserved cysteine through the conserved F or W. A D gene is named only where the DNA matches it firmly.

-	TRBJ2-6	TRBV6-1	CASRASGANVLTF	TGTGCCTCCAGGGCGTCTGGGGCCAACGTCCTGACTTTC
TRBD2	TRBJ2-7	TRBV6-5	CASSYSLAGVANEQYF	TGTGCCAGCAGTTACTCCTTAGCGGGAGTCGCCAACGAGCAGTACTTC
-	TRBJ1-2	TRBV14	CASSQQGFGYTF	TGTGCCAGCAGCCAACAGGGTTTTGGCTACACCTTC
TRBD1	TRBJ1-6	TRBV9	CASSSPGTDYSPLHF	TGTGCCAGCAGCTCGCCCGGGACAGATTATTCACCCCTCCACTTT
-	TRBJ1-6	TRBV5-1	CASSLETGTNSPLHF	TGCGCCAGCAGCTTGGAAACAGGGACTAATTCACCCCTCCACTTT
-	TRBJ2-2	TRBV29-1	CSVLQGGGELFF	TGCAGCGTTCTCCAGGGGGGCGGGGAGCTGTTTTTT
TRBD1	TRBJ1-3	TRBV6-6	CASSPGTASGNTIYF	TGTGCCAGCAGTCCTGGGACAGCCTCTGGAAACACCATATATTTT
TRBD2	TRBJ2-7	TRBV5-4	CASSPGTSGPSYEQYF	TGTGCCAGCAGCCCAGGGACTAGCGGACCCTCCTACGAGCAGTACTTC
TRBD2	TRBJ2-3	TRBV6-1	CASSGTSDTDTQYF	TGTGCCAGCAGTGGGACTAGCGACACAGATACGCAGTATTTT
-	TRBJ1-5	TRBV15	CATSRDRDNQPQHF	TGTGCCACCAGCAGAGACAGGGACAATCAGCCCCAGCATTTT
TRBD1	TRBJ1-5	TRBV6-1	CASTPGGAGQPQHF	TGTGCCAGCACCCCAGGGGGCGCGGGACAGCCCCAGCATTTT
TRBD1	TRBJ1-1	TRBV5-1	CASSLDGTGNTEAFF	TGCGCCAGCAGCTTGGACGGGACAGGGAACACTGAAGCTTTCTTT
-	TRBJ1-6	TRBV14	CASSRRGSSYNSPLHF	TGTGCCAGCAGCCGGAGGGGAAGCTCCTATAATTCACCCCTCCACTTT
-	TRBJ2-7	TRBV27	CASSQGYEQYF	TGTGCCAGCAGTCAGGGGTACGAGCAGTACTTC
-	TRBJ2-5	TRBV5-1	CASSRQPLQETQYF	TGCGCCAGCTCGAGACAGCCCCTCCAAGAGACCCAGTACTTC
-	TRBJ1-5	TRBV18	CASSPPWSERSQHF	TGTGCCAGCTCACCACCGTGGTCGGAGAGGTCCCAGCATTTT
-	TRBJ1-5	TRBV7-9	CASSLGPNHNQPQHF	TGTGCCAGCAGCTTAGGGCCCAACCACAATCAGCCCCAGCATTTT
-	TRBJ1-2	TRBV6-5	CASSTSGRTIGSTF	TGTGCCAGCAGCACCTCTGGCAGAACTATTGGAAGCACCTTC
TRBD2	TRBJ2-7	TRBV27	CASRLESGLAGDPYEQYF	TGTGCCAGCAGGCTGGAATCGGGACTAGCGGGGGATCCCTACGAGCAGTACTTC
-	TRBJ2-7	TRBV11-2	CASSLSGTSDEQYF	TGTGCCAGCAGCCTATCTGGGACATCGGACGAGCAGTACTTC
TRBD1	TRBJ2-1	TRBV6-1	CASSGQGTNEQFF	TGTGCCAGCAGCGGACAGGGTACGAATGAGCAGTTCTTC
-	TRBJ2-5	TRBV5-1	CASSFLQEGETQYF	TGCGCCAGCAGCTTTCTACAGGAGGGAGAGACCCAGTACTTC
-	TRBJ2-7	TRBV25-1	CASSESGVPSEQYF	TGTGCCAGCAGTGAATCGGGGGTCCCCTCCGAGCAGTACTTC
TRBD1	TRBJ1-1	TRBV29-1	CSVVSTGGSEAFF	TGCAGCGTTGTATCGACAGGGGGCTCTGAAGCTTTCTTT
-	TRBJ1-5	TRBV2	CASSEWGGRDYNQPQHF	TGTGCCAGCAGTGAATGGGGAGGCCGGGACTACAATCAGCCCCAGCATTTT
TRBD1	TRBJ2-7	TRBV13	CASSQRQGAYEQYF	TGTGCCAGCAGCCAGCGACAGGGGGCCTACGAGCAGTACTTC
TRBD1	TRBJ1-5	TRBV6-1	CASSEEPGTGGEPQHF	TGTGCCAGCAGTGAAGAACCCGGGACAGGAGGTGAGCCCCAGCATTTT
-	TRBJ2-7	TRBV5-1	CASSLGGTNSYEQYF	TGCGCCAGCAGCTTGGGGGGGACAAACTCCTACGAGCAGTACTTC
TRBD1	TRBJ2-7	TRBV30	CAWSGGTGGIEQYF	TGTGCCTGGAGTGGGGGGACAGGGGGCATCGAGCAGTACTTC
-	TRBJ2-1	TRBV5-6	CASSGVGPGYNEQFF	-
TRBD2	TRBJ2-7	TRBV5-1	CASSPGLAGNGYEQYF	TGCGCCAGCAGCCCGGGACTAGCGGGAAATGGATACGAGCAGTACTTC
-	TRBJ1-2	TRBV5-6	CASSLAGRANYGYTF	TGTGCCAGCAGCTTGGCGGGCAGGGCTAACTATGGCTACACCTTC
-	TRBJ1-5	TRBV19	CASSKDRPNQPQHF	TGTGCCAGTAGTAAGGACAGACCCAATCAGCCCCAGCATTTT
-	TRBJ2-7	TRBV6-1	CASSESGREMVYEQYF	TGTGCCAGCAGTGAGTCAGGGCGGGAAATGGTTTACGAGCAGTACTTC
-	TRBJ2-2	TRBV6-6	CASRRGLLNTGELFF	TGTGCCAGCAGGCGGGGACTTCTGAACACCGGGGAGCTGTTTTTT
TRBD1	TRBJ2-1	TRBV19	CASRQGAYEQFF	TGTGCCAGTCGACAGGGGGCCTACGAGCAGTTCTTC
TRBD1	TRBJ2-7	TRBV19	CASSIAPYPGQPRDF	TGTGCCAGTAGTATAGCCCCTTATCCGGGACAGCCTCGAGACTTC
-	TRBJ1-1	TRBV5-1	CASSTGGGGITEAFF	TGCGCCAGCAGCACGGGTGGGGGAGGAATCACTGAAGCTTTCTTT
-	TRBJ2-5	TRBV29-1	CSTDPQEQETQYF	TGCAGCACGGACCCACAGGAACAAGAGACCCAGTACTTC
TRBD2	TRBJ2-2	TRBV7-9	CASSSSLAGSYTGELFF	TGTGCCAGCAGCTCCTCACTAGCGGGATCCTACACCGGGGAGCTGTTTTTT
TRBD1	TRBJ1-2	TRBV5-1	CASSPGDRDYGYTF	TGCGCCAGCAGCCCTGGGGACAGGGACTATGGCTACACCTTC
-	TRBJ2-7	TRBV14	CASSQGTSYYEQYF	TGTGCCAGCAGCCAAGGGACATCTTACTACGAGCAGTACTTC
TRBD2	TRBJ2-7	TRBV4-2	CAARGLENEQYF	TGTGCCGCTAGGGGACTAGAAAACGAGCAGTACTTC
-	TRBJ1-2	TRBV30	CAWSAIRSGGYTF	TGTGCCTGGAGTGCCATACGTTCAGGGGGCTACACCTTC
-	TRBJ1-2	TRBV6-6	CASNLPGGGDYGYTF	TGTGCCAGCAACTTACCGGGAGGCGGGGACTATGGCTACACCTTC
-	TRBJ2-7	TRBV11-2	CASSLESASHEQYF	TGTGCCAGCAGCTTAGAATCTGCTAGTCACGAGCAGTACTTC
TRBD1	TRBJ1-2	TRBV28	CASNDRDGGYTF	TGTGCCAGCAACGACAGGGATGGAGGCTACACCTTC
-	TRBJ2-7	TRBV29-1	CSAEGGHEQYF	TGCAGCGCCGAGGGGGGGCACGAGCAGTACTTC
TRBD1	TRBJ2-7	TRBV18	CASSLGTGYEQYF	TGTGCCAGCTCACTAGGGACAGGGTACGAGCAGTACTTC
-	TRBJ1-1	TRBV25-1	CASSEQTANTEAFF	TGTGCCAGCAGTGAACAGACAGCGAACACTGAAGCTTTCTTT
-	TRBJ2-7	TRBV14	CASSQDDWRNRYEQYF	TGTGCCAGCAGCCAAGATGATTGGCGGAATCGCTACGAGCAGTACTTC
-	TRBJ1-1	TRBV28	CASSLVSGQLEAFF	TGTGCCAGCAGTTTAGTATCTGGGCAACTTGAAGCTTTCTTT
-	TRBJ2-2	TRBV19	CASSTLGGTNTGELFF	TGTGCCAGTAGTACCCTCGGGGGGACAAACACCGGGGAGCTGTTTTTT
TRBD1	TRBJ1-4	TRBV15	CATSVRIRDRGHEKLFF	TGTGCCACCAGCGTCCGAATCCGGGACAGGGGGCACGAAAAACTGTTTTTT
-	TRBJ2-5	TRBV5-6	CASSLQQGIETQYF	TGTGCCAGCAGCCTCCAGCAGGGGATAGAGACCCAGTACTTC
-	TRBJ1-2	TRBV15	CATTHRGGYGYTF	TGTGCCACCACCCACCGAGGGGGCTATGGCTACACCTTC